The table lists the clone carrying this TCR beta chain with a few counts. Its antigen is unidentified. Unique molecular identifiers were affixed to discrete cDNA molecules within the library. Each CDR3 protein is one row after TCRdb ran MiXCR on the RACE reads. This table has under 400,000 distinct CDR3 sequences, about 5.1% appearing once. These data belong to a study of human T cells and chemical hapten exposure. Notes on the study in general: Versus controls, significantly more large CDR3 similarity clusters arose from expanded TCRs.

CDR1 is MDHEN, CDR2 SYDVKM, per germline. V lost 3 bases and J 12 bases, leaving 15 bases between the germline ends. The CDR3 loop spans 13 amino acids. Time point noted: pre-sensitization, week 0. The treatment denotes: therapeutic diphenylcyclopropenone sensitization with weekly scalp DPC. Alopecia patients deemed DPC-suitable, aged 18 to 70, excluding pregnancy. The V and J genes are TRBV28 and TRBJ1-3, with D unclear. The source material was whole blood, sampled in connection with sensitization to the hapten diphenylcyclopropenone (DPC). The sequence came from a woman between 50 and 59 years old with alopecia areata. Some clones in this sample may be carry-over from other donors' samples. Here the CDR3 reads CASSFTGDGDIYF. CDR3 coding DNA: TGTGCCAGCAGTTTCACCGGGGATGGGGACATATATTTT.